This TCR beta chain was captured by sequencing in a study of tumor and adjacent non-tumor tissue in lung cancer. RNA was extracted from bulk tissue without any cell sorting. The library came from three nested PCR rounds adapted from ARM-PCR protocols. One entry per CDR3 protein results from TCRdb running MiXCR on the multiplex PCR reads. The top ten hold roughly 13% of the sample, which has fewer than 85,000 distinct CDR3 sequences, roughly 80% seen once. With respect to this clonotype: The conserved phenylalanine or tryptophan is not found at the CDR3 terminus, so this likely reflects a read error. Because the CDR3's place on the DNA is in doubt, the DNA is left out and the CDR3 is given as listed by TCRdb.

CDR1 and CDR2 from the germline V gene are DFQATT and SNEGSKA (reference sequence). The CDR3 contains 15 residues when both ends are counted. The J gene is TRBJ2-3, the V gene TRBV20-1; the DNA was not compared with TRBD2, the D call given in the table. The clonotype comes from a woman between 45 and 65 years old with non-small cell lung cancer. The sequenced material came from lung tumor tissue. CDR3 sequence reads: CSASPSGGVTDTQYL.